This is a list of T cell receptor beta chains from one sample in a study of sequential checkpoint blockade in melanoma. TCRdb's table, derived via immunoSEQ multiplex PCR, lists solely in-frame clones and lacks some. Of about 16,000 clones in the sample, 90% to 95% were seen once. The sample was CD8+ T cells sorted from blood (inferred from file names), taken from a patient given nivolumab and ipilimumab in sequence. These receptors were obtained from a human donor with melanoma. Each CDR3 is given without its conserved first and last residue.

ASSLMAGSNYGYT,TRBJ1-2,13,TRBV7-3
SVFRQGGREAF,TRBJ1-1,11,TRBV29-1
ASTNKNQPQH,TRBJ1-5,10,TRBV6-5
ASSITGGYT,TRBJ1-2,9,TRBV7-9
ASSSVGQGLNQPQH,TRBJ1-5,14,TRBV28
ASSFSGTEAF,TRBJ1-1,10,TRBV5-8
ASSLTRVEAF,TRBJ1-1,10,TRBV28
ATSREGPGADTQY,TRBJ2-3,13,TRBV15
ASRFSTGGYTEAF,TRBJ1-1,13,TRBV5-6
AWSGVVTEAF,TRBJ1-1,10,TRBV30
ASSLTGGGTSPLH,TRBJ1-6,13,TRBV19
ASSFADTEAF,TRBJ1-1,10,TRBV7-6
ASSLPGRYEQY,TRBJ2-7,11,TRBV7-9
ASSVEGVLGEKLF,TRBJ1-4,13,TRBV6-6
ASRSWGESNQPQH,TRBJ1-5,13,TRBV28
ASSVGTGGEYNSPLH,TRBJ1-6,15,TRBV2
SVDGGLAGSSYEQY,TRBJ2-7,14,TRBV29-1
ASSPHGGGSNQPQH,TRBJ1-5,14,TRBV28
ASSLEDRGTEAF,TRBJ1-1,12,TRBV7-6
ASRKGQGFENIQY,TRBJ2-4,13,TRBV2
ASSLGAGTGGPLHYGYT,TRBJ1-2,17,TRBV27
ASRFPGTGIGYT,TRBJ1-2,12,TRBV5-5
ASSYAGEATEAF,TRBJ1-1,12,TRBV6-5